These 4 T cell receptor beta chains were all obtained from the same sample, sequenced in a study of control samples from healthy donors and cancer patients. The protocol was immunoSEQ multiplex PCR, while the TCRdb copy is restricted to in-frame clones and leaves out a portion. The table includes 80,000 to 100,000 clones, just over 85% detected once. Material: blood. The receptor set was obtained from a man aged 25-45 years in good health.

The rearrangement uses TRBV4-1 and TRBJ2-5; D is perhaps TRBD1 or TRBD2 (5 bases each). V was pared by 1 base and J by 0 bases, with 9 bases between. The CDR3 extends over 15 amino acids. Germline V gene data show CDR1 as MGHRA and CDR2 as YSYEKL. CDR3 nucleotides: TGCGCCAGCAGCCAAGTTTGGGACGACCAAGAGACCCAGTACTTC. It codes for CASSQVWDDQETQYF.

This chain connects TRBV7-9 to TRBJ2-5; D might be TRBD1 or TRBD2, each matching 5 bases. The CDR3 loop spans 17 amino acids. Germline V gives CDR1 SEHNR, CDR2 FQNEAQ (reference sequence). Trimming stripped 4 bases from V and 4 bases from J, with 22 bases between. CDR3 amino acids: CASSSTSGTAKGETQYF. CDR3 bases: TGTGCCAGCAGCTCCACTTCCGGGACGGCGAAGGGAGAGACCCAGTACTTC.

V usage is TRBV2 and J usage is TRBJ2-7, with 7 bases fitting TRBD2. The CDR3 is 16 residues long. Trimming at V came to 3 bases and at J to 6 bases, leaving 14 bases not matched to a gene. Germline assignment: CDR1 SNHLY and CDR2 FYNNEI. The CDR3 is CASSDIAGPTWPEQYF. The CDR3 DNA is TGTGCCAGCAGTGACATAGCGGGTCCTACCTGGCCCGAGCAGTACTTC.

The rearrangement uses TRBV3-1 (or the pseudogene TRBV3-2) and TRBJ2-2; tentatively, D is TRBD1 or TRBD2 (6 bases each). The germline V and J ends were trimmed by 6 bases and 4 bases, with 12 bases remaining between them. The germline V gene encodes CDR1 LGHDT and CDR2 YNNKEL (reference sequence). This CDR3 is 14 amino acids long. The CDR3 DNA follows: TGTGCCAGCAGGGGGGGCGCTGGCACCGGGGAGCTGTTTTTT. Its translation: CASRGGAGTGELFF.